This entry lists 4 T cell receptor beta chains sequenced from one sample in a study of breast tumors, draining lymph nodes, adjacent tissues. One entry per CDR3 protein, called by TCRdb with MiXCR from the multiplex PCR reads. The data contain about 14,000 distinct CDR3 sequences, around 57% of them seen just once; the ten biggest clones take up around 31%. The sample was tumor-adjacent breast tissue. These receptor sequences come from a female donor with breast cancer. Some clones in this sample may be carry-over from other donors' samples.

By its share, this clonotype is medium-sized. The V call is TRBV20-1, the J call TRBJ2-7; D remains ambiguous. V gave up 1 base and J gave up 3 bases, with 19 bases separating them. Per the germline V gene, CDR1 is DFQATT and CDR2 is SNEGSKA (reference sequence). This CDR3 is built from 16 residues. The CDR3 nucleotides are TGCAGTGCTAGAGCGTCAGGCAGTCCCACTTTCTACGAGCAGTACTTC. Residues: CSARASGSPTFYEQYF.

The CDR3 DNA sequence: TGCAGTGCCAAAGCGGGCGCGAACACCGGGGAGCTGTTTTTT. It encodes CSAKAGANTGELFF. This chain links TRBV20-1 with TRBJ2-2; TRBD2 might be the D (6 bases). Germline loops: CDR1 DFQATT, CDR2 SNEGSKA (reference sequence). Trimming shortened V by 6 bases and J by 0 bases, and 11 bases separated the two germline ends. The CDR3 has 14 residues.

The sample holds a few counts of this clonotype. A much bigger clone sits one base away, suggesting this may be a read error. CDR3 region: CASSLAGGAQETQHF. The CDR3 bases are TGTGCCAGCAGCTTAGCAGGGGGTGCTCAAGAGACCCAGCACTTC. V and J are TRBV7-9 and TRBJ2-5, with D perhaps matching TRBD1 (6 bases). Germline lookup yields CDR1 SEHNR and CDR2 FQNEAQ (reference sequence). This CDR3 is built from 15 residues.

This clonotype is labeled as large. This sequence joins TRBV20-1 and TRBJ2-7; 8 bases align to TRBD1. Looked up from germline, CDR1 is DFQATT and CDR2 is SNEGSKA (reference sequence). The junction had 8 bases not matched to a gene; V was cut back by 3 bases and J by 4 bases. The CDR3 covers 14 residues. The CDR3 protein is CSASAGTGWYEQYF. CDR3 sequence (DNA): TGCAGTGCTAGCGCAGGGACAGGCTGGTACGAGCAGTACTTC.